This T cell receptor (beta chain) is drawn from a study of cytomegalovirus exposure and HLA in healthy donors. Overall study findings and caveats: Associated with cytomegalovirus, according to the listing, were some 150 TCR beta chains. A few chains tied to CMV proved CMV antigen-specific in vitro. After further analysis at a later stage, around 17,000 TCR beta sequences were associated with HLA alleles at 0.05 false discovery rate.

On this clone itself: What it recognizes is unknown.

The PCR used 60 Vbeta and 13 Jbeta primers. TCRdb keeps only in-frame clones here, not all; method: immunoSEQ multiplex PCR. This table holds over 85,000 clones, more than 70% found once. The V gene's germline CDR1 is SEHNR and CDR2 FQNEAQ (reference sequence). V shed 6 bases and J 6 bases; nucleotides not matched to a gene: 4. CDR3 length equals 15 residues. Every donor was a healthy person donating bone marrow. Sequencing was performed on PBMCs. The chain recombines TRBV7-9 with TRBJ2-1; 14 nucleotides match TRBD2. The receptor comes from a woman aged 60-70 years in good health and CMV-seropositive. In DNA, the CDR3 is TGTGCCAGCAGACAGACTAGCGGGAGGGCCAATGAGCAGTTCTTC. Protein product: CASRQTSGRANEQFF. The whole variable domain, filled in from reference TRBV7-9 and TRBJ2-1, reads DTGVSQNPRHKITKRGQNVTFRCDPISEHNRLYWYRQTLGQGPEFLTYFQNEAQLEKSRLLSDRFSAERPKGSFSTLEIQRTEQGDSAMYLCASRQTSGRANEQFFGPGTRLTVL.